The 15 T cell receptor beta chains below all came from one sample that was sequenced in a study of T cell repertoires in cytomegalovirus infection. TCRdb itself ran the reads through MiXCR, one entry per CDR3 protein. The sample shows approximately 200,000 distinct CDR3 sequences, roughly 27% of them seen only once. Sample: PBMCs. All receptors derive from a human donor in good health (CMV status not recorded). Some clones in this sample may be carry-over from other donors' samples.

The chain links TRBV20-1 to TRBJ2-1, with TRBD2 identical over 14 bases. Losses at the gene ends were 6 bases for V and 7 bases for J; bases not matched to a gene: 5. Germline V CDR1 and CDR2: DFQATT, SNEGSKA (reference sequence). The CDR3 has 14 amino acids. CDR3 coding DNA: TGCAGTGCCTCCGGGACTAGCGGGGGAAATGAGCAGTTCTTC. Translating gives CSASGTSGGNEQFF.

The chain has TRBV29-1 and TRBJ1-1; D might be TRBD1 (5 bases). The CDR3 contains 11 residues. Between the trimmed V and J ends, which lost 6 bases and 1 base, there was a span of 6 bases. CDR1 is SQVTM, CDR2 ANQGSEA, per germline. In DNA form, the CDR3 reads TGCAGCGTACAGGAGAACACTGAAGCTTTCTTT. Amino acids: CSVQENTEAFF.

The CDR3 here is CASSTESDTQYF. CDR3 DNA: TGTGCCAGCAGTACAGAGAGTGATACGCAGTATTTT. The chain recombines TRBV2 with TRBJ2-3, with no clear D. The CDR3 sequence is 12 residues long. Germline V gives CDR1 SNHLY, CDR2 FYNNEI. Trimming stripped 5 bases from V and 6 bases from J, with 9 bases between.

CDR3 DNA: TGCGCCAGCAGCCAAGGAACAGGGTTGAATTCACCCCTCCACTTT. Amino acids: CASSQGTGLNSPLHF. V and J are TRBV4-3 and TRBJ1-6, with D perhaps matching TRBD1 (6 bases). Germline V gives CDR1 LGHNA, CDR2 YSLEER. This CDR3 has 15 amino acids. V lost 1 base and J 7 bases, leaving 11 bases between the germline ends.

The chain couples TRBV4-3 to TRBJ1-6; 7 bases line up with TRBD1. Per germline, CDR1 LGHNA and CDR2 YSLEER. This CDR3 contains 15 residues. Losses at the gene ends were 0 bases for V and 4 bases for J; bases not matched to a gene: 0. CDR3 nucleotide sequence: TGCGCCAGCAGCCAAGAGACAGGGTATAATTCACCCCTCCACTTT. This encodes CASSQETGYNSPLHF.

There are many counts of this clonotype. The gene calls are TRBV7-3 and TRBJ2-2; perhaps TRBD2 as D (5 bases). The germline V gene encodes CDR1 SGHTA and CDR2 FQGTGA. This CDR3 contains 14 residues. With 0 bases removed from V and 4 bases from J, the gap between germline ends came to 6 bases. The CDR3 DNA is TGTGCCAGCAGCTTAACGGGGAGCACCGGGGAGCTGTTTTTT. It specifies CASSLTGSTGELFF.

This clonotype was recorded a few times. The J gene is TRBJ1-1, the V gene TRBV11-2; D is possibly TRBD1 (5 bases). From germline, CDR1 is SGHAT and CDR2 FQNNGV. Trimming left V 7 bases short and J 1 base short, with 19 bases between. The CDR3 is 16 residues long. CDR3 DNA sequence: TGTGCCAGCACCCCTAGGCGGGGGTTGGAGAACACTGAAGCTTTCTTT. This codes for CASTPRRGLENTEAFF.

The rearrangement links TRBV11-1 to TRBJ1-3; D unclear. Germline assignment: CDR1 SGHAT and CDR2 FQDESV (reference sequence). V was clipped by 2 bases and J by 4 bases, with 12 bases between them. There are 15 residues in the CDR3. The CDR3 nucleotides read TGTGCCAGCAGCTTATCGGACGGAGGAGGAAACACCATATATTTT. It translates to CASSLSDGGGNTIYF.

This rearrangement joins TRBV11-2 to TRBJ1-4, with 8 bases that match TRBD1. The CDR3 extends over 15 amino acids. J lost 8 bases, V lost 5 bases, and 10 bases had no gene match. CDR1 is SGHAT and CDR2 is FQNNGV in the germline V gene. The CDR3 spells CASSQDRVETEKLFF. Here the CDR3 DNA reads TGTGCCAGCAGCCAGGACAGGGTTGAGACAGAAAAACTGTTTTTT.

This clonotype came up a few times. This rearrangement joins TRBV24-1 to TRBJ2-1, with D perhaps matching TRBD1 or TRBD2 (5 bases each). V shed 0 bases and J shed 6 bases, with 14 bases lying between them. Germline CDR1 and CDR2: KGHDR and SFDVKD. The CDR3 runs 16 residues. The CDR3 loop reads CATSDLGARDPNEQFF. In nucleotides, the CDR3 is TGTGCCACCAGTGATTTGGGAGCTAGGGACCCCAATGAGCAGTTCTTC.

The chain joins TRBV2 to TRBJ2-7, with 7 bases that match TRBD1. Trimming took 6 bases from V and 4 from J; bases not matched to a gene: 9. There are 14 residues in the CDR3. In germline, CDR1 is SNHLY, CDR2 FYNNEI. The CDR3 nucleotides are TGTGCCAGCAGAGACAGGGTTAGGGGATACGAGCAGTACTTC. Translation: CASRDRVRGYEQYF.

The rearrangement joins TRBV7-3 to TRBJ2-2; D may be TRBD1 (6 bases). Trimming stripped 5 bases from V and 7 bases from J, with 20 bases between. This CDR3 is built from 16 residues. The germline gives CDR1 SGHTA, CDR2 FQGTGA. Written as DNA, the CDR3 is TGTGCCAGCAGCCCCTTAGGACAGTTTAGAGGCGGGGAGCTGTTTTTT. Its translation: CASSPLGQFRGGELFF.

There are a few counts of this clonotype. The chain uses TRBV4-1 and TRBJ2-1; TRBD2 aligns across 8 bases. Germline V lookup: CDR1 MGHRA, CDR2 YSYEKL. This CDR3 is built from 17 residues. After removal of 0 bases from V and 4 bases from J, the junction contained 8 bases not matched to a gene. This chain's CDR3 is CASSQDRAGGRYNEQFF. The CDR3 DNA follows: TGCGCCAGCAGCCAAGATCGTGCGGGGGGCCGGTACAATGAGCAGTTCTTC.

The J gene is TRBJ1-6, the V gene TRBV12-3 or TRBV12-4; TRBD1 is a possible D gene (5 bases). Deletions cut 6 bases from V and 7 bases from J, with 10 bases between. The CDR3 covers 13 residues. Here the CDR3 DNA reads TGTGCCAGCAGCCCCGGACAAAATTCACCCCTCCACTTT. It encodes CASSPGQNSPLHF.

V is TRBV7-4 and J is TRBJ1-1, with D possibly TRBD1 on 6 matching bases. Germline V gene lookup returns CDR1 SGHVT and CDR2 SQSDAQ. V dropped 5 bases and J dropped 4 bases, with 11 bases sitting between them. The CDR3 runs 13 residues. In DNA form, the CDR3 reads TGTGCCAGCAGCCCCCAGGGGAGCACTGAAGCTTTCTTT. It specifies CASSPQGSTEAFF.